This TCR beta chain derives from a study of T cells after posttransplantation cyclophosphamide. Cyclophosphamide on days +3 and +4 followed busulfan-fludarabine conditioning and a marrow graft. Measured with immunoSEQ multiplex PCR; TCRdb has only the in-frame clones, and not every one. The sample consists of 35,000 to 45,000 clones, around 80% of them appearing once. Germline V gene lookup returns CDR1 MNHNS and CDR2 SASEGT. This CDR3 comprises 18 residues. The V gene end was trimmed by 2 bases and the J gene end by 2 bases; junction bases not matched to a gene: 13. The sequencing here drew on CD4+ T cells sorted from blood, taken approximately 1,900 days after a stem cell transplant with posttransplant cyclophosphamide. The TCR comes from a female patient in her thirties or forties who received an allogeneic stem cell transplant from a related donor, was CMV-positive, and had no GVHD. Some T cells may originate from the graft donor. The chain joins TRBV6-1 to TRBJ1-2, with 8 bases fitting TRBD1. CDR3 residues: CASSERGREAGGNYGYTF. The CDR3, as DNA: TGTGCCAGCAGTGAAAGAGGGAGGGAGGCAGGGGGCAACTATGGCTACACCTTC.